This TCR beta chain was documented in a study of blood T cell repertoires in COVID-19. About the study: Sample material is recorded as cDNA or gDNA derived from T cells, B-cell-depleted T cells, or PBMCs.

Original data processing: Counts of nucleated cells, estimated from reference gene primer amplification, were obtained. The protocol was immunoSEQ multiplex PCR, while the TCRdb copy is restricted to in-frame clones and leaves out a portion. Clone size and the V and J calls come from that table; the DNA yielded D and trimming. The data hold some 270,000 clones, with around 89% observed a single time. Trimming cost V 6 bases and J 11 bases, with 16 bases left between them. This CDR3 contains 12 residues. From germline, CDR1 is LNHDA and CDR2 SQIVND (reference sequence). Sequencing used peripheral blood. This chain links TRBV19 with TRBJ1-1; possibly TRBD1 for D (5 bases). This TCR came from a man aged 25 to 45 with acute or convalescent COVID-19. CDR3 in amino acids: CASRWYRGTAFF. CDR3 coding DNA: TGTGCCAGTAGATGGTATAGGGGTACGGCTTTCTTT.